One and the same sample provided the 29 T cell receptor beta chains below, sequenced in a study of CD8+ T cells in alopecia areata (dated by TCRdb to between 2018 and 2020). The library was obtained by the immunoSEQ multiplex PCR assay. RNA was extracted from all samples and reverse transcribed into cDNA, which served as template for TCR sequencing. In TCRdb, the immuneACCESS table is reduced to in-frame sequences with V and J assigned. These tables do not hold every clone; where another copy was compared, an unresolved V gene accounts for under half, and the others remain unexplained. This sample has about 200,000 clones in its table, and under 75% of those were observed once. Roughly 1.4% of the sample is held by the ten biggest clonotypes. What this sample's time point label stands for: less than five weeks on oral tofacitinib. The treatment or condition label for this specimen denotes: oral pan-JAK inhibitor, 5-10 mg twice daily.

This material consisted of CD4+ T cells sorted from blood, taken at week 4, from a patient treated with tofacitinib. These receptors came from a human donor with alopecia areata.

The chain employs TRBV7-8 and TRBJ1-4, with D possibly being TRBD1 (5 bases). V lost 5 bases to trimming and J lost 8 bases, with 21 bases between them. CDR1 SGHVS and CDR2 FQNEAQ come from the germline V gene. This CDR3 contains 16 residues. The CDR3 bases are TGTGCCAGCAGCCAGGGTGGAGGGGCGAGATGGGAAAAACTGTTTTTT. It encodes CASSQGGGARWEKLFF.

The chain is built from TRBV30 and TRBJ2-4; D is possibly TRBD1 or TRBD2 (5 bases each). Germline V gene data show CDR1 as GTSNPN and CDR2 as SVGIG (reference sequence). The CDR3 is 14 amino acids. V lost 0 bases to trimming and J lost 5 bases, with 11 bases between them. The CDR3 reads CAWSVVRGQNIQYF. The CDR3 bases are TGTGCCTGGAGTGTAGTCCGGGGCCAAAACATTCAGTACTTC.

V and J are TRBV19 and TRBJ1-2; possibly TRBD1 for D (5 bases). The CDR3 length is 14 residues. V dropped 6 bases and J dropped 8 bases, with 19 bases sitting between them. Germline values: CDR1 LNHDA, CDR2 SQIVND (reference sequence). CDR3 sequence: CASRAAGMMNGYTF. DNA for the CDR3: TGTGCCAGTAGGGCCGCAGGGATGATGAACGGCTACACCTTC.

This chain's CDR3 is CASSLSGRGTNYGYTF. For the CDR3, the DNA is TGTGCCAGCAGTTTATCGGGCAGGGGGACAAACTATGGCTACACCTTC. The V and J genes are TRBV28 and TRBJ1-2; 7 bases are shared with TRBD1. The ends lost 1 base at V and 2 bases at J; junction bases unmatched: 7. This CDR3 comprises 16 residues. CDR1 and CDR2 from the germline V gene are MDHEN and SYDVKM.

The chain combines TRBV2 with TRBJ2-7; 8 bases are shared with TRBD1. The J segment lost 7 bases and the V segment lost 7 bases, leaving 6 bases of the junction unmatched. CDR1 SNHLY and CDR2 FYNNEI come from the germline V gene. CDR3 length equals 12 residues. CDR3 DNA sequence: TGTGCCAGCAACCGACAGGGGAGGGAGCAGTACTTC. It is translated as CASNRQGREQYF.

This clone was recorded at least ten times. The rearrangement uses TRBV30 and TRBJ1-2, with 8 bases fitting TRBD1. Germline V gene data show CDR1 as GTSNPN and CDR2 as SVGIG (reference sequence). Trimming cost V 4 bases and J 8 bases; bases outside gene matches: 9. CDR3 length: 13 amino acids. DNA for the CDR3: TGTGCCTGGACCGGACAGGGTACGGGAGGCTACACCTTC. It translates to CAWTGQGTGGYTF.

The chain combines TRBV7-2 with TRBJ1-2, with a possible D match to TRBD1 (5 bases). In germline, CDR1 is SGHTA, CDR2 FQGNSA. The CDR3 contains 13 residues. With 6 bases removed from V and 4 bases from J, the gap between germline ends came to 12 bases. DNA for the CDR3: TGTGCCAGCAGTTCCCGGGGCTTCTATGGCTACACCTTC. Amino acid sequence: CASSSRGFYGYTF.

About this clone: The sample has other DNA sequences that encode this CDR3 too. The chain employs TRBV29-1 and TRBJ2-3; D gene ambiguous. The germline V gene has CDR1 SQVTM and CDR2 ANQGSEA. Trimming shortened V by 4 bases and J by 3 bases, and 5 bases separated the two germline ends. The CDR3 consists of 11 residues. In DNA, the CDR3 is TGCAGCGTTGGCCCGACAGATACGCAGTATTTT. This gives the protein CSVGPTDTQYF.

This clone was counted only a few times. The CDR3 sequence: CASSSNPSVNTGELFF. CDR3 DNA sequence: TGTGCCAGCAGCTCCAATCCTAGCGTAAACACCGGGGAGCTGTTTTTT. J is TRBJ2-2 and V is TRBV5-6, with D possibly TRBD2 on 6 matching bases. The germline V gene has CDR1 SGHDT and CDR2 YYEEEE. This CDR3 region has 16 residues. Trimming left V 3 bases short and J 2 bases short, with 14 bases between.

In this sample, this clone turned up once. The V and J genes are TRBV15 and TRBJ2-1; D may be TRBD2 (6 bases). The CDR3 length is 16 residues. Trimming pared 4 bases from V and 0 bases from J, leaving 13 bases between. CDR1 LNHNV and CDR2 YYDKDF come from the germline V gene (reference sequence). Here the CDR3 DNA reads TGTGCCACCAGCATTTACCTAGCGAGCTCCTACAATGAGCAGTTCTTC. Translation: CATSIYLASSYNEQFF.

The genes are TRBV30 and TRBJ1-5, with D unresolved. Germline V gives CDR1 GTSNPN, CDR2 SVGIG (reference sequence). CDR3 length: 12 amino acids. The V gene lost 5 bases and the J gene lost 7 bases, with 12 bases spanning the gap. The chain's CDR3 is CAWSKDAQPQHF. The CDR3 coding sequence is TGTGCCTGGTCCAAGGACGCCCAGCCCCAGCATTTT.

This chain uses TRBV4-1 with TRBJ2-3; D gene unclear. Trimming cost V 1 base and J 1 base, with 6 bases left between them. The CDR3 is 14 residues long. Germline-derived CDR1 and CDR2 are MGHRA and YSYEKL. The CDR3 loop is CASSQVKGTDTQYF. DNA for the CDR3: TGCGCCAGCAGCCAAGTTAAGGGCACAGATACGCAGTATTTT.

The chain couples TRBV4-3 to TRBJ1-6; no definite D call. This CDR3 region has 14 residues. Per the germline V gene, CDR1 is LGHNA and CDR2 is YSLEER. The V and J ends lost 2 bases and 6 bases respectively, with 8 bases between them. CDR3 loop: CASSQRSSNSPLHF. In DNA form, the CDR3 reads TGCGCCAGCAGCCAAAGAAGTTCTAATTCACCCCTCCACTTT.

The chain's CDR3 is CAWRAGGVLPYNSPLHF. CDR3 DNA: TGTGCCTGGAGAGCAGGGGGCGTATTGCCCTATAATTCACCCCTCCACTTT. The chain carries TRBV30 and TRBJ1-6; 8 bases agree with TRBD1. Germline values: CDR1 GTSNPN, CDR2 SVGIG (reference sequence). The CDR3 length is 17 residues. The V gene end was trimmed by 3 bases and the J gene end by 2 bases; junction bases not matched to a gene: 9.

The chain has TRBV9 and TRBJ1-6; 7 nucleotides align to TRBD1. The germline gives CDR1 SGDLS, CDR2 YYNGEE. The CDR3 totals 17 residues. V lost 2 bases and J lost 5; bases outside the gene matches: 10. The CDR3 loop reads CASSVGSGQANNSPLHF. The CDR3 DNA reads TGTGCCAGCAGCGTCGGCTCCGGACAGGCTAATAATTCACCCCTCCACTTT. Complete variable domain (other parts from reference TRBV9 and TRBJ1-6): DSGVTQTPKHLITATGQRVTLRCSPRSGDLSVYWYQQSLDQGLQFLIQYYNGEERAKGNILERFSAQQFPDLHSELNLSSLELGDSALYFCASSVGSGQANNSPLHFGNGTRLTVT.

The chain recombines TRBV5-1 with TRBJ1-5, with a tentative D call TRBD1 (5 bases). Trimming removed 4 bases at V and 1 base at J, with 9 bases between. Germline V gene sequence: CDR1 SGHRS, CDR2 YFSETQ. The CDR3 contains 14 residues. CDR3 loop: CASSIGHSNQPQHF. CDR3 nucleotide sequence: TGCGCCAGCAGCATCGGACACAGCAATCAGCCCCAGCATTTT.

The rearrangement joins TRBV29-1 to TRBJ2-3, with D tentatively TRBD1 (5 bases). In germline, CDR1 is SQVTM, CDR2 ANQGSEA. The CDR3 is 13 residues long. The V gene lost 7 bases and the J gene lost 3 bases, with 14 bases spanning the gap. CDR3 sequence: CSGQGRLTDTQYF. CDR3 bases: TGCAGCGGCCAGGGTAGGCTTACAGATACGCAGTATTTT.

This chain connects TRBV30 to TRBJ1-1; 8 nucleotides align to TRBD1. CDR3 size: 12 residues. With V trimmed by 3 bases and J by 7 bases, 4 bases remained unmatched. Germline V gives CDR1 GTSNPN, CDR2 SVGIG (reference sequence). CDR3: CAWSDGTGEAFF. CDR3 DNA: TGTGCCTGGAGCGATGGGACAGGTGAAGCTTTCTTT.

This chain joins TRBV30 and TRBJ1-2; tentatively, D is TRBD1 (6 bases). The length of the CDR3 is 13 residues. Per germline, CDR1 GTSNPN and CDR2 SVGIG (reference sequence). The V end was cut by 1 base, the J end by 8 bases, with 14 bases between. CDR3: CAWSDRTGGGYTF. DNA for the CDR3: TGTGCCTGGAGTGATCGGACGGGGGGCGGCTACACCTTC. Combining the CDR3 with reference TRBV30 and TRBJ1-2 gives the whole variable domain SQTIHQWPATLVQPVGSPLSLECTVEGTSNPNLYWYRQAAGRGLQLLFYSVGIGQISSEVPQNLSASRPQDRQFILSSKKLLLSDSGFYLCAWSDRTGGGYTFGSGTRLTVV.

The rearrangement joins TRBV9 to TRBJ1-5; 11 bases fit TRBD1. With 4 bases clipped from V and 6 bases from J, the junction kept 3 bases outside the gene matches. The CDR3 runs 14 residues. The V gene's germline CDR1 is SGDLS and CDR2 YYNGEE. CDR3 nucleotides: TGTGCCAGCAGCCTGGGGACAGGGGGTCAGCCCCAGCATTTT. It specifies CASSLGTGGQPQHF. Combining the CDR3 with reference TRBV9 and TRBJ1-5 gives the whole variable domain DSGVTQTPKHLITATGQRVTLRCSPRSGDLSVYWYQQSLDQGLQFLIQYYNGEERAKGNILERFSAQQFPDLHSELNLSSLELGDSALYFCASSLGTGGQPQHFGDGTRLSIL.

The chain employs TRBV29-1 and TRBJ2-5, with TRBD1 as a possible D gene (6 bases). With 6 bases removed from V and 7 bases from J, the gap between germline ends came to 18 bases. Germline-derived CDR1 and CDR2 are SQVTM and ANQGSEA. The CDR3 runs to 13 residues. Here the CDR3 reads CSVVMRQDGTQYF. The CDR3 DNA reads as TGCAGCGTCGTCATGCGACAGGATGGGACCCAGTACTTC.

This chain connects TRBV10-1 to TRBJ2-3; TRBD1 is a possible D gene (5 bases). Per germline, CDR1 WNHNN and CDR2 SYGVQD (reference sequence). V was shortened by 0 bases and J by 10 bases, with 8 bases between the two germline ends. This CDR3 has 12 amino acids. In DNA form, the CDR3 reads TGCGCCAGCAGTGAGTCGTGGGGCGCGCAGTATTTT. Amino acid sequence: CASSESWGAQYF.

This clone was seen more than once but under ten times. This same CDR3 is encoded by further DNA sequences in the sample. The gene calls are TRBV7-2 and TRBJ2-7; 7 bases agree with TRBD2. Losses at the gene ends were 5 bases for V and 4 bases for J; bases not matched to a gene: 11. The CDR3 has 15 amino acids. Germline V gene sequence: CDR1 SGHTA, CDR2 FQGNSA. The CDR3 reads CASSALWGGEYEQYF. The DNA for the CDR3 is TGTGCCAGCAGCGCCTTATGGGGGGGGGAATACGAGCAGTACTTC.

This sequence joins TRBV5-1 and TRBJ2-5, with D hard to call. The ends were cut back, 0 bases at V and 7 bases at J, with 10 bases in the middle. The length of the CDR3 is 13 residues. CDR1 is SGHRS, CDR2 YFSETQ, per germline. The CDR3 reads CASSLDSSGTQYF. In nucleotides, the CDR3 is TGCGCCAGCAGCTTGGACAGTTCGGGGACCCAGTACTTC.

The rearrangement joins TRBV2 to TRBJ2-2; TRBD2 aligns across 10 bases. Losses at the gene ends were 8 bases for V and 5 bases for J; bases not matched to a gene: 8. CDR3 length equals 15 residues. CDR1 SNHLY and CDR2 FYNNEI come from the germline V gene. The CDR3 spells CASRLRTSGTGELFF. In DNA, the CDR3 is TGTGCCAGCCGATTACGGACTAGCGGAACCGGGGAGCTGTTTTTT.

The genes are TRBV6-1 and TRBJ2-7; no clear D gene. This CDR3 has 13 residues. CDR1 and CDR2 (germline): MNHNS, SASEGT. The V and J ends lost 4 bases and 1 base respectively, with 8 bases between them. This CDR3 is CASSVDGSYEQYF. The CDR3 region has the DNA TGTGCCAGCAGTGTCGACGGATCCTACGAGCAGTACTTC.

This chain uses TRBV20-1 with TRBJ2-7, with D possibly being TRBD1 or TRBD2 (5 bases each). Germline CDR1 DFQATT, CDR2 SNEGSKA (reference sequence). V was trimmed by 5 bases and J by 7 bases, leaving 9 bases between them. This CDR3 comprises 10 residues. CDR3 in amino acids: CSAQGEEQYF. For the CDR3, the DNA is TGCAGTGCTCAGGGAGAGGAGCAGTACTTC.

There are a few counts of this clone. The chain has TRBV27 and TRBJ2-3; D is ambiguous. Germline V gene data show CDR1 as MNHEY and CDR2 as SMNVEV (reference sequence). V was pared by 2 bases and J by 1 base, with 7 bases between. The CDR3 sequence is 14 residues long. CDR3 sequence: CASSLGVGTDTQYF. The CDR3, as DNA: TGTGCCAGCAGTTTAGGAGTAGGCACAGATACGCAGTATTTT.

This chain uses TRBV29-1 with TRBJ2-7; D remains ambiguous. Per germline, CDR1 SQVTM and CDR2 ANQGSEA. The CDR3 has 12 amino acids. Trimming stripped 1 base from V and 6 bases from J, with 10 bases between. As DNA, the CDR3 is TGCAGCGTTGAAGTTGGGGTTCGCGAGCAGTACTTC. Translation: CSVEVGVREQYF.